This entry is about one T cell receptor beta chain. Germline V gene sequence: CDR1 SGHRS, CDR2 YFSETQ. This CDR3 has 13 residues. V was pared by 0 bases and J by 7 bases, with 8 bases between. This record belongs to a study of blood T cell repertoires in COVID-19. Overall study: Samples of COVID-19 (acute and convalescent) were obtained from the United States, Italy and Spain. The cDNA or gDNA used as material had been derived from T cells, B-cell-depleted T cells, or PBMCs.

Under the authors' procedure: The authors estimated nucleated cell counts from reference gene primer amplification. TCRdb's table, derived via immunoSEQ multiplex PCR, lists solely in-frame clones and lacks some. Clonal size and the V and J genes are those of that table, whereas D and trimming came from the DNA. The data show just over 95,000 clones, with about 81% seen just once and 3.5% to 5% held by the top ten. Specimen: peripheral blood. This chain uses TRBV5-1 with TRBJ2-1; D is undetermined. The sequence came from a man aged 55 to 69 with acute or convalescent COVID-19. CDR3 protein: CASSLGGENEQFF. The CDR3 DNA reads TGCGCCAGCAGCTTGGGCGGTGAAAATGAGCAGTTCTTC.